This T cell receptor beta chain was found in a study of blood T cell repertoires in COVID-19. A remark on this clone: One end of the junction fails to match germline, which may point to a read error.

In the study's own analysis: Reference gene primer amplification gave estimated nucleated cell counts. Libraries were prepared by immunoSEQ multiplex PCR; TCRdb keeps only in-frame clonotypes and omits some of them. Clone size and V and J calls were adopted from that table, with D and trimming inferred from the DNA. The table records over 110,000 clones, around 83% of them present only once. The germline V gene encodes CDR1 SSHAT and CDR2 FNYEAQ (reference sequence). The CDR3 is made up of 15 amino acids. The specimen sequenced was peripheral blood. V usage is TRBV7-7 and J usage is TRBJ2-1; 10 nucleotides align to TRBD2. The receptor's source is a man aged 60 to 75 with active or convalescent COVID-19. As DNA, the CDR3 is TGTGCTAGCAGCTTAGTTAGCGGGGGGAACTATGAGCAGTTCTTC. Encoded protein: CASSLVSGGNYEQFF.